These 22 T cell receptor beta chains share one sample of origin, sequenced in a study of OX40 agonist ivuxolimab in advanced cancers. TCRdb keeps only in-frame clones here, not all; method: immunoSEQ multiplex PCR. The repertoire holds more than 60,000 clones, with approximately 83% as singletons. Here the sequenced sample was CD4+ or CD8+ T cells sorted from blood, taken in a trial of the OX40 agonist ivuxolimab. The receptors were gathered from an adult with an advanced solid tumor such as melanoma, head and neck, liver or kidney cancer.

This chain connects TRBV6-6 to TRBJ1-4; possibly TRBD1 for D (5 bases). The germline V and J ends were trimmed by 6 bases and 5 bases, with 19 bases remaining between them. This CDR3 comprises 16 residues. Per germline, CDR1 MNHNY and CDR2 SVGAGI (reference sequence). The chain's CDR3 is CASRYTRDHSNEKLFF. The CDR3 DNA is TGTGCCAGCAGATACACTCGGGACCACTCCAATGAAAAACTGTTTTTT.

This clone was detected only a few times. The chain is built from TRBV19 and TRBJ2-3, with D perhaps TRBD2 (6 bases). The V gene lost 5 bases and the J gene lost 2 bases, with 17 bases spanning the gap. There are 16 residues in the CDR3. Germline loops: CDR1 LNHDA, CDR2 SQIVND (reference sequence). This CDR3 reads CASSSGRHPNTDTQYF. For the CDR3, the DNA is TGTGCCAGTAGTTCCGGGAGACACCCCAACACAGATACGCAGTATTTT.

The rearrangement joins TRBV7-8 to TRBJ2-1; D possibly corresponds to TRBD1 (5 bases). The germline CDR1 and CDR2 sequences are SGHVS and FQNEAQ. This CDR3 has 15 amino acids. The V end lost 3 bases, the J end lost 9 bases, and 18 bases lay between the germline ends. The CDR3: CASSFSGRGMGEQFF. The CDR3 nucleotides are TGTGCCAGCAGCTTCTCCGGTAGGGGAATGGGTGAGCAGTTCTTC.

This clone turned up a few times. The CDR3 DNA sequence: TGTGCCAGCAGCCAAGATCCGGTCTTTAACACCGGGGAGCTGTTTTTT. It yields the protein CASSQDPVFNTGELFF. This chain joins TRBV4-2 and TRBJ2-2, with unresolved D. This CDR3 spans 16 amino acids. The ends were cut back, 0 bases at V and 2 bases at J, with 10 bases in the middle. The germline V gene encodes CDR1 LGHNA and CDR2 YNFKEQ.

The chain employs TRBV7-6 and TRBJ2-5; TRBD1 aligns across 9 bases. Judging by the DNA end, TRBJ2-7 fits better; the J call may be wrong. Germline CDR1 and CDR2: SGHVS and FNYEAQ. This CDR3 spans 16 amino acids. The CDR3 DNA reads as TGTGCCAGCAGCTCCCAGACAGGGGGGCTCTCCTACGAGCAGTACTTC. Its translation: CASSSQTGGLSYEQYF.

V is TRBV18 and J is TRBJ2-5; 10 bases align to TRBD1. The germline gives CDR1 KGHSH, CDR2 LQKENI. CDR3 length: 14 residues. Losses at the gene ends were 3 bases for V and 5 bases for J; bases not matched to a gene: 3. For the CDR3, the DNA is TGTGCCAGCTCACCTCCGGGACAGGGGGAGACCCAGTACTTC. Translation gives CASSPPGQGETQYF.

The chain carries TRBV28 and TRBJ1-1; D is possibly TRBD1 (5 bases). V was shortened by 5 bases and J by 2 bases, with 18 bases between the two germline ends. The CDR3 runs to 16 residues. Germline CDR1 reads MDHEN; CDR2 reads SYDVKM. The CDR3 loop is CASSAAGSGANTEAFF. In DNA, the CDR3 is TGTGCCAGCAGTGCCGCCGGGAGTGGGGCTAACACTGAAGCTTTCTTT. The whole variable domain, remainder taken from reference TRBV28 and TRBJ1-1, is DVKVTQSSRYLVKRTGEKVFLECVQDMDHENMFWYRQDPGLGLRLIYFSYDVKMKEKGDIPEGYSVSREKKERFSLILESASTNQTSMYLCASSAAGSGANTEAFFGQGTRLTVV.

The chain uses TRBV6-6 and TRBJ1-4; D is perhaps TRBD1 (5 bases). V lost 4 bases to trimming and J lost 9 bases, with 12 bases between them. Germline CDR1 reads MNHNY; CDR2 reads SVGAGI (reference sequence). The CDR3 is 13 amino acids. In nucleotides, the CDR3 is TGTGCCAGCAGTTTCGGGTCAGGGCAAAAACTGTTTTTT. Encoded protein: CASSFGSGQKLFF.

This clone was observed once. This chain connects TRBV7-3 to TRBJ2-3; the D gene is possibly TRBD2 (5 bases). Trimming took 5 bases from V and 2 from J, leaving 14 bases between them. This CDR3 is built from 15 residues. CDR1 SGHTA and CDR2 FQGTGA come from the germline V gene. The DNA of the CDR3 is TGTGCCAGCAGCCCCCGGACTCCTCACACAGATACGCAGTATTTT. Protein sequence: CASSPRTPHTDTQYF.

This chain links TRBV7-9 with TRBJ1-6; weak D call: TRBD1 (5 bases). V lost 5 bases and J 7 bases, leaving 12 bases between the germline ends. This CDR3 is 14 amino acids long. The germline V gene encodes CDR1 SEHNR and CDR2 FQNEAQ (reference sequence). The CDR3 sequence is CASSRDWPNSPLHF. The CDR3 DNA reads TGTGCCAGCAGCCGGGACTGGCCCAATTCACCCCTCCACTTT.

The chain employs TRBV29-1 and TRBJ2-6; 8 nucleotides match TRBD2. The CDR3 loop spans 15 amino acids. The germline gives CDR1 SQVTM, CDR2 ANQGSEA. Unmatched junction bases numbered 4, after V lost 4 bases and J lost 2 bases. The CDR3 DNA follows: TGCAGCGTTGCGGGACTAGTAGCTGGGGCCAACGTCCTGACTTTC. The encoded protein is CSVAGLVAGANVLTF.

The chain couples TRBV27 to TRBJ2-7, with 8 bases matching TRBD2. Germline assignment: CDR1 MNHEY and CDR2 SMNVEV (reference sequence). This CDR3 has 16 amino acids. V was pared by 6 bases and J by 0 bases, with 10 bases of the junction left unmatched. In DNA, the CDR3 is TGTGCCAGCAGGCCGGGAGGGGCGTTGAGCTCCTACGAGCAGTACTTC. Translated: CASRPGGALSSYEQYF.

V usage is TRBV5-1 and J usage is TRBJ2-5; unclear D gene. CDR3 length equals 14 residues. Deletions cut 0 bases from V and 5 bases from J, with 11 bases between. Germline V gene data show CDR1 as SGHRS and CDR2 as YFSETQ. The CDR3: CASSLGSYAETQYF. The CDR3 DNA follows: TGCGCCAGCAGCTTGGGGTCCTACGCGGAGACCCAGTACTTC.

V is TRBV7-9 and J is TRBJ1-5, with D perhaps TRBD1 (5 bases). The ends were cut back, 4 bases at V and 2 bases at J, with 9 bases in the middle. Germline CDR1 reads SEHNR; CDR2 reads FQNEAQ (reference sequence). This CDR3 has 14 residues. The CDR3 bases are TGTGCCAGCAGCTCAGGGTTAGGCAATCAGCCCCAGCATTTT. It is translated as CASSSGLGNQPQHF.

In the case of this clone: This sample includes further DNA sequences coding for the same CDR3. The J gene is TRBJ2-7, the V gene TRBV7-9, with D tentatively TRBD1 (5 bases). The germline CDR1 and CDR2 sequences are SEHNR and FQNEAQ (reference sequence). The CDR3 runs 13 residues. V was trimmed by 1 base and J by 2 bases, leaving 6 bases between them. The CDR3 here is CASSLGGPYEQYF. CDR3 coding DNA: TGTGCCAGCAGCTTAGGGGGCCCCTACGAGCAGTACTTC.

DNA of the CDR3: TGCGCCAGCAGCTTGGGGGGAGCGGTCGAGACCCAGTACTTC. It codes for CASSLGGAVETQYF. V usage is TRBV5-1 and J usage is TRBJ2-5; possible D gene TRBD2, 5 bases. Germline loops: CDR1 SGHRS, CDR2 YFSETQ. The V end was cut by 0 bases, the J end by 5 bases, with 11 bases between. The CDR3 is 14 residues long.

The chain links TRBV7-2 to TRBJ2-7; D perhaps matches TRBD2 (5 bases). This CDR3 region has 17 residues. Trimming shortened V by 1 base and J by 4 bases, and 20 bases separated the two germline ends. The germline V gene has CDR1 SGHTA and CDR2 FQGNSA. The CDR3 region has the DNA TGTGCCAGCAGCTTAGTTGTAAATTGGCTAGAGGGTTACGAGCAGTACTTC. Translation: CASSLVVNWLEGYEQYF.

The CDR3 region is CASSLDWGLGTNTGELFF. Here the CDR3 DNA reads TGCGCCAGCAGCTTGGACTGGGGATTGGGGACGAACACCGGGGAGCTGTTTTTT. J is TRBJ2-2 and V is TRBV5-1, with unresolved D. The CDR3 runs 18 residues. Germline CDR1 is SGHRS and CDR2 is YFSETQ. The V end was cut by 0 bases, the J end by 0 bases, with 15 bases between.

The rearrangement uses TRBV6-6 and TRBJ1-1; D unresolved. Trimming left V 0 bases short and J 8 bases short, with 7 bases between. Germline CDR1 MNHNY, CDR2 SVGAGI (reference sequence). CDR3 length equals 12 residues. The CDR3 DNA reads TGTGCCAGCAGTTACTCCGGCGAAGAAGCTTTCTTT. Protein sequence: CASSYSGEEAFF.

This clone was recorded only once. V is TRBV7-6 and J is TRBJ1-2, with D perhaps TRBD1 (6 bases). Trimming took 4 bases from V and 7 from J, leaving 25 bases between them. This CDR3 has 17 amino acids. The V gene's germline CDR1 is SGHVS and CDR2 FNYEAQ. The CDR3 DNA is TGTGCCAGCAGCTCGTTAAACAGGGCTCGAGTGTTCCGTGGCTACACCTTC. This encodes CASSSLNRARVFRGYTF.

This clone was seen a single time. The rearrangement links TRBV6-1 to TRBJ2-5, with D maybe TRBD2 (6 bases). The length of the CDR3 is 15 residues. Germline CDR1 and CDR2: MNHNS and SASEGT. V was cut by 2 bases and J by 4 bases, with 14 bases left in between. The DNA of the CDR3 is TGTGCCAGCAGTGAACGGGCAGGCGGGGTAGAGACCCAGTACTTC. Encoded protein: CASSERAGGVETQYF.

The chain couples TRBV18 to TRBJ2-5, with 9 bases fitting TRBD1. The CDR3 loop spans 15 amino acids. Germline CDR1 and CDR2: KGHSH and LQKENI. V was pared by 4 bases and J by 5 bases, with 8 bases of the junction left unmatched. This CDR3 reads CASSQQQGARETQYF. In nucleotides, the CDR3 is TGTGCCAGCTCACAACAACAGGGGGCGCGTGAGACCCAGTACTTC. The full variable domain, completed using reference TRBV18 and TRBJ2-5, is NAGVMQNPRHLVRRRGQEARLRCSPMKGHSHVYWYRQLPEEGLKFMVYLQKENIIDESGMPKERFSAEFPKEGPSILRIQQVVRGDSAAYFCASSQQQGARETQYFGPGTRLLVL.